This TCR beta chain was sequenced during a study of PD-1 blockade in classical Hodgkin lymphoma. This table comes from immunoSEQ multiplex PCR, and its TCRdb copy is limited to in-frame clones, with some not included. In the table there are about 86,000 clones, roughly nine tenths of which are singletons. Autologous stem cell transplantation was followed by relapse in every patient, and brentuximab vedotin exposure varied. The sequencing used peripheral blood mononuclear cells (PBMCs), collected before the second cycle of nivolumab. The receptor's source is a human donor with classical Hodgkin lymphoma.

The CDR3 DNA follows: TGTGCCAGCAGCTTAGGTGGCAGGGGACGGGCCGAGCAGTACTTC. Its protein is CASSLGGRGRAEQYF. The V call is TRBV7-2, the J call TRBJ2-7, with a weak D call TRBD1 (6 bases). Germline V gene data show CDR1 as SGHTA and CDR2 as FQGNSA. This CDR3 comprises 15 residues. V lost 1 base and J 6 bases, leaving 16 bases between the germline ends.